The T cell receptor beta chain under discussion was sequenced for a study of blood T cell repertoires in COVID-19. Across the study: COVID-19 samples from acute and convalescent phases originated in the United States, Italy and Spain. From T cells, B-cell-depleted T cells, or PBMCs came the material, which was cDNA or gDNA.

The CDR3 loop spans 14 amino acids. V was trimmed by 1 base and J by 1 base, leaving 7 bases between them. CDR1 and CDR2 (germline): LGHDT, YNNKEL (reference sequence). The count of this clone is one. Here immunoSEQ multiplex PCR was the method, and the copy in TCRdb shows in-frame clones only, minus some. This table has about 150,000 clones, roughly 82% appearing once. The rearrangement links TRBV3-1 (or the pseudogene TRBV3-2) to TRBJ2-5; D gene uncertain. This clonotype was obtained from a woman between 50 and 59 years old with acute or convalescent COVID-19. The sample consisted of peripheral blood. CDR3 nucleotide sequence: TGTGCCAGCAGCCAAGGGTACAGCCAAGAGACCCAGTACTTC. This encodes CASSQGYSQETQYF.